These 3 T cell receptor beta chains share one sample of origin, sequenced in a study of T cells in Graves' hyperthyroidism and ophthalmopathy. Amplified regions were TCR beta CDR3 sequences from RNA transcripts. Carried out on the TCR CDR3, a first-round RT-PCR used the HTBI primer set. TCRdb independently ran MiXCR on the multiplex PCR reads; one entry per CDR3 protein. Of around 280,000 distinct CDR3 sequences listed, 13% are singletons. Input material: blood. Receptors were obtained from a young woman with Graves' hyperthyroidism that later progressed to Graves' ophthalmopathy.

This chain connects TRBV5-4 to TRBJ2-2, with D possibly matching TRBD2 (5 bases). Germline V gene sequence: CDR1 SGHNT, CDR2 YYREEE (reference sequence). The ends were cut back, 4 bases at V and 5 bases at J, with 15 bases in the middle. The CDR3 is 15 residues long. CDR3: CASSLLSPGTGELFF. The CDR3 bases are TGTGCCAGCAGCCTACTAAGCCCGGGGACCGGGGAGCTGTTTTTT. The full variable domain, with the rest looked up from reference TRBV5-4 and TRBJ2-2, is ETGVTQSPTHLIKTRGQQVTLRCSSQSGHNTVSWYQQALGQGPQFIFQYYREEENGRGNFPPRFSGLQFPNYSSELNVNALELDDSALYLCASSLLSPGTGELFFGEGSRLTVL.

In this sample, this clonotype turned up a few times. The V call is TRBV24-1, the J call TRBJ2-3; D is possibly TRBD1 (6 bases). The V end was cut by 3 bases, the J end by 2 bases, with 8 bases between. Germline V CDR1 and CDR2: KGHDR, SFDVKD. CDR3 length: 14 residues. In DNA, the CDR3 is TGTGCCACCAGTGATCCGGGACACACAGATACGCAGTATTTT. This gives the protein CATSDPGHTDTQYF.

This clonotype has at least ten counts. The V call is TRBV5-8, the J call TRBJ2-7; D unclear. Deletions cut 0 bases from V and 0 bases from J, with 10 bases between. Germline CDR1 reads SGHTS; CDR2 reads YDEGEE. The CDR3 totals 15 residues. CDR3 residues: CASSLVRFGSYEQYF. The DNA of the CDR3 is TGTGCCAGCAGCTTGGTCCGGTTCGGCTCCTACGAGCAGTACTTC.